Listed below are T cell receptor beta chains from one sample, sequenced in a study of regulatory T cells in long-lasting Graves disease. TCRdb recomputed calls from the multiplex PCR reads with MiXCR, one row per CDR3 protein. The sample lists approximately 400,000 distinct CDR3 sequences; about a quarter were seen once. The specimen was peripheral blood mononuclear cells (PBMCs), collected when the disease was refractory, from a patient treated with antithyroid drugs. The origin of the receptors is a female donor with Graves disease. CDR3s include the opening cysteine and the closing phenylalanine or tryptophan. A D gene is named only where the DNA matches it firmly. A clone size is listed for some rows: how often the clone was seen (once, few, many), or a class if it is expanded.

J gene: TRBJ1-4; D gene: -; clone size: few; V gene: TRBV28; CDR3 DNA: TGTGCCAGCAGTTTATCAGAAAATGAAAAACTGTTTTTT; CDR3 protein: CASSLSENEKLFF
J gene: TRBJ2-5; D gene: -; clone size: few; V gene: TRBV12-3/TRBV12-4; CDR3 DNA: TGTGCCAGCAGTTTGGGCAGTACCCAAGAGACCCAGTACTTC; CDR3 protein: CASSLGSTQETQYF
J gene: TRBJ2-5; D gene: TRBD1; clone size: many; V gene: TRBV12-3/TRBV12-4; CDR3 DNA: TGTGCCAGCAGCTCCCCCGACAGGGGCCAAGAGACCCAGTACTTC; CDR3 protein: CASSSPDRGQETQYF
J gene: TRBJ2-5; D gene: TRBD1; clone size: many; V gene: TRBV12-5; CDR3 DNA: TGTGCTAGTGGTCAGGGGGTAGAGACCCAGTACTTC; CDR3 protein: CASGQGVETQYF
J gene: TRBJ2-2; D gene: TRBD2; clone size: many; V gene: TRBV28; CDR3 DNA: TGTGCCATCGGACTAGCGGGACGCACCGGGGAGCTGTTTTTT; CDR3 protein: CAIGLAGRTGELFF
J gene: TRBJ2-5; D gene: -; clone size: -; V gene: TRBV5-4; CDR3 DNA: TGTGCCAGCAGCAGACCGGGACGGGGGGCAGAGACCCAGTACTTC; CDR3 protein: CASSRPGRGAETQYF
J gene: TRBJ1-2; D gene: TRBD1; clone size: -; V gene: TRBV4-2; CDR3 DNA: TGTGCCAGCAGCCGACCGGGACAGGGATCTCGTGGCTACACCTTC; CDR3 protein: CASSRPGQGSRGYTF
J gene: TRBJ1-2; D gene: -; clone size: few; V gene: TRBV30; CDR3 DNA: TGTGCCTGGAATAAACAGGGCTTCTATGGCTACACCTTC; CDR3 protein: CAWNKQGFYGYTF
J gene: TRBJ1-1; D gene: -; clone size: -; V gene: TRBV7-9; CDR3 DNA: TGTGCCAGCAGCCCCTACGTTGGGGGGAACACTGAAGCTTTCTTT; CDR3 protein: CASSPYVGGNTEAFF
J gene: TRBJ2-7; D gene: -; clone size: many; V gene: TRBV20-1; CDR3 DNA: TGCAGTGCTAGAGACGGTCCCTACGAGCAGTACTTC; CDR3 protein: CSARDGPYEQYF
J gene: TRBJ2-7; D gene: -; clone size: many; V gene: TRBV20-1; CDR3 DNA: TGCAGTGCTAGAACCTGGGCGGTATCCTACGAGCAGTACTTC; CDR3 protein: CSARTWAVSYEQYF
J gene: TRBJ1-1; D gene: TRBD1; clone size: many; V gene: TRBV2; CDR3 DNA: TGTGCCAGCAGGGACCCAGGGGGCCCCGGGAGCACTGAAGCTTTCTTT; CDR3 protein: CASRDPGGPGSTEAFF
J gene: TRBJ1-4; D gene: -; clone size: few; V gene: TRBV29-1; CDR3 DNA: TGCAGCGCTACCGGTGCGGATGAAAAACTGTTTTTT; CDR3 protein: CSATGADEKLFF
J gene: TRBJ2-3; D gene: -; clone size: once; V gene: TRBV12-3/TRBV12-4; CDR3 DNA: TGTGCCAGCAGTCATGGGGCGGCAGATACGCAGTATTTT; CDR3 protein: CASSHGAADTQYF
J gene: TRBJ1-5; D gene: -; clone size: -; V gene: TRBV5-1; CDR3 DNA: TGCGCCAGCAGCCCGGCCGGTGGGCAGCCCCAGCATTTT; CDR3 protein: CASSPAGGQPQHF
J gene: TRBJ1-5; D gene: -; clone size: -; V gene: TRBV20-1; CDR3 DNA: TGCAGTGCTAGTGGCTTGCTAGGGCAGCCCCAACATTTT; CDR3 protein: CSASGLLGQPQHF
J gene: TRBJ2-7; D gene: -; clone size: many; V gene: TRBV7-2; CDR3 DNA: TGTGCCAGCAGCCGGGCCAACCCCCCCTACGAGCAGTACTTC; CDR3 protein: CASSRANPPYEQYF
J gene: TRBJ1-2; D gene: -; clone size: many; V gene: TRBV3-1; CDR3 DNA: TGTGCCAGCAGCCAGAGCCGGGGAGGCTACACCTTC; CDR3 protein: CASSQSRGGYTF
J gene: TRBJ1-1; D gene: TRBD1; clone size: -; V gene: TRBV19; CDR3 DNA: TGTGCCAGTTCTACAGGGGTTACTGAAGCTTTCTTT; CDR3 protein: CASSTGVTEAFF
J gene: TRBJ1-5; D gene: -; clone size: -; V gene: TRBV15; CDR3 DNA: TGTGCCACCAGCAGAGTTACTGGGGTTAATCAGCCCCAGCATTTT; CDR3 protein: CATSRVTGVNQPQHF
J gene: TRBJ2-1; D gene: -; clone size: once; V gene: TRBV5-1; CDR3 DNA: TGCGCCAGCAGACCCGTTGGATACAATGAGCAGTTCTTC; CDR3 protein: CASRPVGYNEQFF
J gene: TRBJ2-2; D gene: -; clone size: many; V gene: TRBV11-2; CDR3 DNA: TGTGCCAGCAGCTTAGCTCAAGGATGGGACACCGGGGAGCTGTTTTTT; CDR3 protein: CASSLAQGWDTGELFF
J gene: TRBJ2-7; D gene: -; clone size: few; V gene: TRBV3-1; CDR3 DNA: TGTGCCAGCAGCCATTTAGGATACGAGCAGTACTTC; CDR3 protein: CASSHLGYEQYF
J gene: TRBJ2-5; D gene: -; clone size: -; V gene: TRBV20-1; CDR3 DNA: TGCAGTGCTCACAGCGGGGTAGTTAGGGTGCTCGAAGGGGGGACCCAGTACTTC; CDR3 protein: CSAHSGVVRVLEGGTQYF
J gene: TRBJ2-7; D gene: TRBD2; clone size: -; V gene: TRBV7-2; CDR3 DNA: TGTGCCAGCAGCTATCCGGGGGGGTACGAGCAGTACTTC; CDR3 protein: CASSYPGGYEQYF
J gene: TRBJ1-1; D gene: -; clone size: -; V gene: TRBV3-1; CDR3 DNA: TGTGCCAGCAGCCAAGTTCAGGGTTCTAATACTGAAGCTTTCTTT; CDR3 protein: CASSQVQGSNTEAFF
J gene: TRBJ2-5; D gene: -; clone size: -; V gene: TRBV6-2/TRBV6-3; CDR3 DNA: TGTGCCAGCAGCTTTGGGGCGGGGATAAACCAAGAGACCCAGTACTTC; CDR3 protein: CASSFGAGINQETQYF
J gene: TRBJ2-7; D gene: -; clone size: -; V gene: TRBV6-5; CDR3 DNA: TGTGCCAGCAGTTACGCGGTAAAAATTTACGAGCAGTACTTC; CDR3 protein: CASSYAVKIYEQYF
J gene: TRBJ1-6; D gene: -; clone size: few; V gene: TRBV7-2; CDR3 DNA: TGTGCCAGCAGAAACGGGGCCAAGGTGGGCTCACCCCTCCACTTT; CDR3 protein: CASRNGAKVGSPLHF
J gene: TRBJ2-3; D gene: -; clone size: -; V gene: TRBV7-2; CDR3 DNA: TGTGCCAGCAGCTTAGTCGGCAGGGGCACAGATACGCAGTATTTT; CDR3 protein: CASSLVGRGTDTQYF
J gene: TRBJ1-2; D gene: TRBD1; clone size: many; V gene: TRBV19; CDR3 DNA: TGTGCCAGTAGTATACGCCGTAGGGGGCAACTTGGCTACACCTTC; CDR3 protein: CASSIRRRGQLGYTF
J gene: TRBJ2-7; D gene: TRBD2; clone size: -; V gene: TRBV9; CDR3 DNA: TGTGCCAGCAGCGTAGCCCCCTTAGCGGGAGGGAACTACGAGCAGTACTTC; CDR3 protein: CASSVAPLAGGNYEQYF
J gene: TRBJ2-7; D gene: TRBD2; clone size: -; V gene: TRBV3-1; CDR3 DNA: TGTGCCAGCAGCCAAGGGGCGGGAGGGATTTACGAGCAGTACTTC; CDR3 protein: CASSQGAGGIYEQYF
J gene: TRBJ2-6; D gene: -; clone size: many; V gene: TRBV11-2; CDR3 DNA: TGTGCCAGCAGCTTAGCGGCAGACCCCTCTGGGGCCAACGTCCTGACTTTC; CDR3 protein: CASSLAADPSGANVLTF
J gene: TRBJ1-2; D gene: TRBD1; clone size: -; V gene: TRBV30; CDR3 DNA: TGTGCCTGGAGTACAGGACAGGGGGTGGGACGTGGCTACACCTTC; CDR3 protein: CAWSTGQGVGRGYTF
J gene: TRBJ2-2; D gene: -; clone size: -; V gene: TRBV27; CDR3 DNA: TGTGCCAGCAGTTTAATCTTGAACACCGGGGAGCTGTTTTTT; CDR3 protein: CASSLILNTGELFF
J gene: TRBJ2-7; D gene: TRBD2; clone size: -; V gene: TRBV4-2; CDR3 DNA: TGTGCCAGCAGCCAAGACTGGGGGGTAGCGGGAGGAGGGGGCTACGAGCAGTACTTC; CDR3 protein: CASSQDWGVAGGGGYEQYF
J gene: TRBJ2-1; D gene: -; clone size: -; V gene: TRBV18; CDR3 DNA: TGTGCCACTGGGGGGCTAGAGTACAATGAGCAGTTCTTC; CDR3 protein: CATGGLEYNEQFF
J gene: TRBJ1-1; D gene: -; clone size: many; V gene: TRBV11-3; CDR3 DNA: TGTGCCAGCAGCTTTCGGGGCGCCGACACTGAAGCTTTCTTT; CDR3 protein: CASSFRGADTEAFF
J gene: TRBJ1-2; D gene: -; clone size: -; V gene: TRBV4-1; CDR3 DNA: TGCGCCAGCAGCCAAGTTATAGGGGCGGACTATGGCTACACCTTC; CDR3 protein: CASSQVIGADYGYTF
J gene: TRBJ1-1; D gene: -; clone size: many; V gene: TRBV12-3/TRBV12-4; CDR3 DNA: TGTGCCAGCAGTTTATGGGCAGCGCGGGGGAACACTGAAGCTTTCTTT; CDR3 protein: CASSLWAARGNTEAFF